This TCR beta chain is drawn from a study of T cells in Graves' hyperthyroidism and ophthalmopathy. RNA transcripts yielded amplified TCR beta CDR3 regions. First-round RT-PCR targeting the TCR CDR3 was performed with the HTBI primer set. TCRdb processed the multiplex PCR reads anew with MiXCR; each CDR3 protein has one entry. This table has 560,000 or so distinct CDR3 sequences, about 45% appearing once. This clonotype occurred many times. Germline assignment: CDR1 SNHLY and CDR2 FYNNEI. The CDR3 covers 15 residues. Trimming took off 6 bases at V and 2 bases at J, with 13 bases between the two ends. Newly diagnosed patients aged 18 to 65 had hyperthyroidism of under 2 months' duration.

This sequence was found in a woman aged 18-30 years with Graves' hyperthyroidism. The J gene is TRBJ1-4, the V gene TRBV2; D is possibly TRBD1 (5 bases). Sequenced: peripheral blood or thyroid tissue (not recorded which). This CDR3 is CASSGTEPTNEKLFF. As DNA, the CDR3 is TGTGCCAGCAGCGGGACGGAACCTACTAATGAAAAACTGTTTTTT. The complete variable domain, with remaining parts taken from reference TRBV2 and TRBJ1-4, reads EPEVTQTPSHQVTQMGQEVILRCVPISNHLYFYWYRQILGQKVEFLVSFYNNEISEKSEIFDDQFSVERPDGSNFTLKIRSTKLEDSAMYFCASSGTEPTNEKLFFGSGTQLSVL.